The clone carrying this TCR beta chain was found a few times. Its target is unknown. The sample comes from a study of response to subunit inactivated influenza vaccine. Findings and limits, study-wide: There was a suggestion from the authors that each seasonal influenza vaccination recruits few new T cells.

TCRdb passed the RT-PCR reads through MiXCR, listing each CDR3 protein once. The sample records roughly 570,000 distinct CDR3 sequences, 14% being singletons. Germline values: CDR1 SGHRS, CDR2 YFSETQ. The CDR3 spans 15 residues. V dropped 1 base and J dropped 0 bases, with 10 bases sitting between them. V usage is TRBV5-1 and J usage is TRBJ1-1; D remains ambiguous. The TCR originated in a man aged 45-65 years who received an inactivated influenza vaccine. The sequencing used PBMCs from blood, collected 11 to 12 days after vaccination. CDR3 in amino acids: CASSLQADLNTEAFF. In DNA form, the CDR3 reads TGCGCCAGCAGCTTGCAAGCGGACTTGAACACTGAAGCTTTCTTT.